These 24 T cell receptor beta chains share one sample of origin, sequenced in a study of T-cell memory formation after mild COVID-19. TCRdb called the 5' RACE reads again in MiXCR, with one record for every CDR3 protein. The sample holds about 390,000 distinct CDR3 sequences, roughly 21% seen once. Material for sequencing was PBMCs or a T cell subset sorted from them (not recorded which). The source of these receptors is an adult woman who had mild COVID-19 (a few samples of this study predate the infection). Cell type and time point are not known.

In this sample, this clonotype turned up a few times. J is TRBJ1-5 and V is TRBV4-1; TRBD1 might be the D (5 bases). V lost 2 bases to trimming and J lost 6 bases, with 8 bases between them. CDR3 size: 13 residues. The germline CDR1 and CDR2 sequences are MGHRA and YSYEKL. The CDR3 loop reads CASSQPGTQPQHF. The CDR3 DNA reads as TGCGCCAGCAGCCAACCTGGGACTCAGCCCCAGCATTTT.

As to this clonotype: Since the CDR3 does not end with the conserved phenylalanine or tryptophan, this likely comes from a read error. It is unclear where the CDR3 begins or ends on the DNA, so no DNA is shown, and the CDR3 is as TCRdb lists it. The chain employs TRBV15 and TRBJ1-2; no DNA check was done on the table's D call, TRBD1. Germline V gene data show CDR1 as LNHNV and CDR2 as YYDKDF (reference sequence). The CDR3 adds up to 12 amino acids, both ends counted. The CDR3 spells CATSREGGQPAL.

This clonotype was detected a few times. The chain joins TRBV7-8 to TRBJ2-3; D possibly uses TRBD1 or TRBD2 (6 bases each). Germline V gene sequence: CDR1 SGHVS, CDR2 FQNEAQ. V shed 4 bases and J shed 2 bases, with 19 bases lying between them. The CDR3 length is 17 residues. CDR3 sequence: CASSSRRGAPSTDTQYF. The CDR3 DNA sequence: TGTGCCAGCAGCTCTCGGAGGGGGGCTCCCTCCACAGATACGCAGTATTTT.

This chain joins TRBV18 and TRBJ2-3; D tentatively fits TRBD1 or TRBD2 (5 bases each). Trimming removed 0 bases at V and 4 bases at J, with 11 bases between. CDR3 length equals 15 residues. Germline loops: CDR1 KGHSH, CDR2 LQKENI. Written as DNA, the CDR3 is TGTGCCAGCTCACCACCAAGGGGAGTTGCAGATACGCAGTATTTT. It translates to CASSPPRGVADTQYF.

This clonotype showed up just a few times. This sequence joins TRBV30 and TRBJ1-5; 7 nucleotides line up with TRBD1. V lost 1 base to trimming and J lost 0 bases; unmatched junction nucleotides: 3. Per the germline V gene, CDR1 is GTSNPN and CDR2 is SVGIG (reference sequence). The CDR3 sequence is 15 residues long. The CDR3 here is CAWSAGQNSNQPQHF. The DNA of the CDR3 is TGTGCCTGGAGTGCGGGACAGAATAGCAATCAGCCCCAGCATTTT.

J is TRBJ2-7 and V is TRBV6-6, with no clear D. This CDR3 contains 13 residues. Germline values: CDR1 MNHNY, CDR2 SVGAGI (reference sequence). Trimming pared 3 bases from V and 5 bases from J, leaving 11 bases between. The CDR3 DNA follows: TGTGCCAGCAGTTATATCCCCCGCCACGAGCAGTACTTC. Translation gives CASSYIPRHEQYF.

Here the CDR3 reads CASTRDITDEQYF. The DNA of the CDR3 is TGTGCCTCCACACGGGACATTACAGACGAGCAGTACTTC. The chain has TRBV12-3 or TRBV12-4 and TRBJ2-7; D might be TRBD1 (6 bases). V was trimmed by 11 bases and J by 5 bases, leaving 19 bases between them. The length of the CDR3 is 13 residues.

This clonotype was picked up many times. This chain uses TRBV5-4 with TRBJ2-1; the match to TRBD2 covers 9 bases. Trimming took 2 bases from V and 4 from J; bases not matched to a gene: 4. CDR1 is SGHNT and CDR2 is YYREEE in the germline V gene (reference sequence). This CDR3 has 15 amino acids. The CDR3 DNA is TGTGCCAGCAGCTTTAGCGGGAGAAAGTACAATGAGCAGTTCTTC. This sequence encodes CASSFSGRKYNEQFF.

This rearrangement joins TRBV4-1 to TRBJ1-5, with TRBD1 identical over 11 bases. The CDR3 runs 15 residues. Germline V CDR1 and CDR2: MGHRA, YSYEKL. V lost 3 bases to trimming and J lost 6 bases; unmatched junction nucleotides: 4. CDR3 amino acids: CASSQDRGLAQPQHF. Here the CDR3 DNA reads TGCGCCAGCAGCCAGGACAGGGGGCTTGCTCAGCCCCAGCATTTT.

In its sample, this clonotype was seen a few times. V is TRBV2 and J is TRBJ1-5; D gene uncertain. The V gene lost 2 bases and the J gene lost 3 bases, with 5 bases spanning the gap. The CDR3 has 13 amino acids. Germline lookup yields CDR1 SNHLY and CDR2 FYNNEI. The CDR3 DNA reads TGTGCCAGCAGTGAAAACCCCAATCAGCCCCAGCATTTT. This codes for CASSENPNQPQHF.

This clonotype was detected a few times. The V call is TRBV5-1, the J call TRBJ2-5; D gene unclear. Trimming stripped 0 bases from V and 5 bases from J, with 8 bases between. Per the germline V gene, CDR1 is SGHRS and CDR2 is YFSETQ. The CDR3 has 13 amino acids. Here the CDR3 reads CASSLDYRETQYF. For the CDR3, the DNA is TGCGCCAGCAGCTTGGACTATAGGGAGACCCAGTACTTC.

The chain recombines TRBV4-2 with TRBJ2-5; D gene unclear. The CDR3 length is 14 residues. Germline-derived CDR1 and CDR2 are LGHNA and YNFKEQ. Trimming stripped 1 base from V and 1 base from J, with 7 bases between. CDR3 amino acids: CASSQGGFQETQYF. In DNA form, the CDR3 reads TGTGCCAGCAGCCAAGGTGGATTCCAAGAGACCCAGTACTTC.

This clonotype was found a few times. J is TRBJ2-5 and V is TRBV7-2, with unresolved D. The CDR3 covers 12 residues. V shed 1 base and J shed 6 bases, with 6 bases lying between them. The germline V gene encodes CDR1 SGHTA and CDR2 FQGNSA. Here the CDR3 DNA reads TGTGCCAGCAGCTTAGGGGTGCAGACCCAGTACTTC. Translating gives CASSLGVQTQYF. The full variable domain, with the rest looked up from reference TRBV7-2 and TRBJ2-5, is GAGVSQSPSNKVTEKGKDVELRCDPISGHTALYWYRQSLGQGLEFLIYFQGNSAPDKSGLPSDRFSAERTGGSVSTLTIQRTQQEDSAVYLCASSLGVQTQYFGPGTRLLVL.

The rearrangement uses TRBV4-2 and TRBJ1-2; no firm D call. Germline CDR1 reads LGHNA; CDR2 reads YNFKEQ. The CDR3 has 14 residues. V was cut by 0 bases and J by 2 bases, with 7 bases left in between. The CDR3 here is CASSQDLENYGYTF. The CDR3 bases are TGTGCCAGCAGCCAAGATCTGGAAAACTATGGCTACACCTTC.

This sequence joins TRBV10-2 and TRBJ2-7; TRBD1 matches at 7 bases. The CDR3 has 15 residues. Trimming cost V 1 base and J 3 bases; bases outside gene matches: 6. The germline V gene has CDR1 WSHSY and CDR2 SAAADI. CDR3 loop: CASSEYRDRGYEQYF. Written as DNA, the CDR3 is TGCGCCAGCAGTGAGTACCGGGACAGAGGCTACGAGCAGTACTTC.

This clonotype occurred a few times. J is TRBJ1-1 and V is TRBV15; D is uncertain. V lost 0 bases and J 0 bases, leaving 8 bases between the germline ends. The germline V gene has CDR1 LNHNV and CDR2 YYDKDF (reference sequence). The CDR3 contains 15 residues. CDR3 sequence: CATSRDGPMNTEAFF. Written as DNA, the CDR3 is TGTGCCACCAGCAGAGATGGTCCAATGAACACTGAAGCTTTCTTT.

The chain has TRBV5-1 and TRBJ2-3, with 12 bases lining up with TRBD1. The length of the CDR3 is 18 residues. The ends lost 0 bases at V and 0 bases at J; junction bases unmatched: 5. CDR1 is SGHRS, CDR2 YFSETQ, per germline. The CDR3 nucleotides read TGCGCCAGCAGCTTGGAGGGACAGGGGGCCGGTAGCACAGATACGCAGTATTTT. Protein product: CASSLEGQGAGSTDTQYF. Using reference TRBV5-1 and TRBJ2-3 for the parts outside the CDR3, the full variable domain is KAGVTQTPRYLIKTRGQQVTLSCSPISGHRSVSWYQQTPGQGLQFLFEYFSETQRNKGNFPGRFSGRQFSNSRSEMNVSTLELGDSALYLCASSLEGQGAGSTDTQYFGPGTRLTVL.

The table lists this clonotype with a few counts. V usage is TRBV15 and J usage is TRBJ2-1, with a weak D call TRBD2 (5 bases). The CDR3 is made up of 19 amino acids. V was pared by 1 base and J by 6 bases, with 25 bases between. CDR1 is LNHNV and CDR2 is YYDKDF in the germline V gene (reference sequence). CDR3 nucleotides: TGTGCCACCAGCAGAGTTTCGGGTTTGTGGGAGTCTCCCCCCAATGAGCAGTTCTTC. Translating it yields CATSRVSGLWESPPNEQFF.

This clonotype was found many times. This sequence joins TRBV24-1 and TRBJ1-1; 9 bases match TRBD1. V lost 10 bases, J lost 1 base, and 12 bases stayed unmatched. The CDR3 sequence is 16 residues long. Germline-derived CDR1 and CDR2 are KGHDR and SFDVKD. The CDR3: CATSKAGQGPNTEAFF. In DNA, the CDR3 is TGTGCCACGTCCAAGGCGGGACAGGGACCGAACACTGAAGCTTTCTTT.

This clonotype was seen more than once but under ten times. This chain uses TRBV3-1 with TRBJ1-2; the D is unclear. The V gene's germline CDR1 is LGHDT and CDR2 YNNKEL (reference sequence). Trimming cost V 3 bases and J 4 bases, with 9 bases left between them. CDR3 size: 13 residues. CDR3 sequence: CASSHPRGYGYTF. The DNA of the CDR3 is TGTGCCAGCAGCCACCCCCGCGGCTATGGCTACACCTTC. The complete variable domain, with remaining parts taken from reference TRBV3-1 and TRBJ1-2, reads DTAVSQTPKYLVTQMGNDKSIKCEQNLGHDTMYWYKQDSKKFLKIMFSYNNKELIINETVPNRFSPKSPDKAHLNLHINSLELGDSAVYFCASSHPRGYGYTFGSGTRLTVV.

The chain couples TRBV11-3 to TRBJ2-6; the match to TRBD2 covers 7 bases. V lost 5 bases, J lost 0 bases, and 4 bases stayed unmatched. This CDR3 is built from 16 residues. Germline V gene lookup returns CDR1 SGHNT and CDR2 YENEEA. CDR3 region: CASSQSSGSGANVLTF. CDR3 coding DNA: TGTGCCAGCAGCCAGTCTAGCGGCTCTGGGGCCAACGTCCTGACTTTC.

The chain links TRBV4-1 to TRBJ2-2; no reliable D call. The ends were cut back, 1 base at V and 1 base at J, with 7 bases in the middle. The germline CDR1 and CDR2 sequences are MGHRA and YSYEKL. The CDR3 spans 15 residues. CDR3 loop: CASSQVGVNTGELFF. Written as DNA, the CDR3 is TGCGCCAGCAGCCAAGTAGGTGTGAACACCGGGGAGCTGTTTTTT.

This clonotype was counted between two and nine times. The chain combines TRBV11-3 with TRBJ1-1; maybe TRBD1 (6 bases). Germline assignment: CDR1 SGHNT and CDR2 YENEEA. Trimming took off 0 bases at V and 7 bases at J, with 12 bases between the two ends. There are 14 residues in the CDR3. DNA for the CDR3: TGTGCCAGCAGCTTAGATTGGGGGCATGGTGAAGCTTTCTTT. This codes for CASSLDWGHGEAFF.

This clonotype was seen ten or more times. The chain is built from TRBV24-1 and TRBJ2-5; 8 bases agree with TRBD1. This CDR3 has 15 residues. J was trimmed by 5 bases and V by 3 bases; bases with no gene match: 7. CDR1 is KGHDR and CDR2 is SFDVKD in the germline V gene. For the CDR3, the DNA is TGTGCCACCAGTGATCGGACAGGGATCAGGGAGACCCAGTACTTC. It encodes CATSDRTGIRETQYF.